Listed here are 24 T cell receptor beta chains from one sample, sequenced in a study of identical twins. In TCRdb, the 5' RACE reads were re-called with MiXCR into one record per CDR3 protein. The data contain under 250,000 distinct CDR3 sequences, around 6.8% of them seen just once; the ten biggest clones take up about 1.8%. These same data were also listed under a study on yellow fever vaccine responses in identical twins.

Sequencing was done on a sample of memory (CD45RO+) T cells sorted from blood. The source is a woman aged 18-29 years in good health.

This clonotype showed up just a few times. The rearrangement joins TRBV27 to TRBJ2-5; D is perhaps TRBD2 (6 bases). The CDR3 has 16 amino acids. The germline gives CDR1 MNHEY, CDR2 SMNVEV (reference sequence). V lost 6 bases, J lost 5 bases, and 22 bases lay in between. Here the CDR3 DNA reads TGTGCCAGCAGCCCACTCCCCCAGGAGGGCTACGAGACCCAGTACTTC. This gives the protein CASSPLPQEGYETQYF.

In the case of this clonotype: This may be a read error: a much more frequent sequence differs by one nucleotide. The genes are TRBV2 and TRBJ2-5; D is undetermined. This CDR3 has 11 amino acids. Germline V lookup: CDR1 SNHLY, CDR2 FYNNEI. The V end lost 7 bases, the J end lost 2 bases, and 5 bases lay between the germline ends. The CDR3 bases are TGTGCCAGCAAAATACAAGAGACCCAGTACTTC. Residues: CASKIQETQYF.

This clonotype was counted ten times or more. The rearrangement joins TRBV5-1 to TRBJ2-1; TRBD2 is a possible D gene (7 bases). Looked up from germline, CDR1 is SGHRS and CDR2 is YFSETQ. Trimming cost V 4 bases and J 5 bases, with 13 bases left between them. This CDR3 is 14 amino acids long. CDR3: CASSLRGQDNEQFF. CDR3 bases: TGCGCCAGCAGCCTGCGGGGGCAAGACAATGAGCAGTTCTTC.

The genes are TRBV7-8 and TRBJ2-3; D is unresolved. CDR3 length: 11 residues. V was clipped by 6 bases and J by 6 bases, with 7 bases between them. Germline-derived CDR1 and CDR2 are SGHVS and FQNEAQ. CDR3: CASSWIDTQYF. The CDR3 coding sequence is TGTGCCAGCAGTTGGATTGATACGCAGTATTTT.

V usage is TRBV28 and J usage is TRBJ2-1; D remains unclear. The germline V gene encodes CDR1 MDHEN and CDR2 SYDVKM. This CDR3 is built from 15 residues. Between the trimmed V and J ends, which lost 5 bases and 3 bases, there was a span of 14 bases. The CDR3 nucleotides read TGTGCCAGCAGTCTAGGACCCACCCTCTACAATGAGCAGTTCTTC. It encodes CASSLGPTLYNEQFF. Full variable domain (missing parts from reference TRBV28 and TRBJ2-1): DVKVTQSSRYLVKRTGEKVFLECVQDMDHENMFWYRQDPGLGLRLIYFSYDVKMKEKGDIPEGYSVSREKKERFSLILESASTNQTSMYLCASSLGPTLYNEQFFGPGTRLTVL.

This clonotype was seen more than once but under ten times. The CDR3 sequence is CASSYSGPFSNQPQHF. CDR3 sequence (DNA): TGTGCCAGCAGTTACTCGGGTCCGTTTAGCAATCAGCCCCAGCATTTT. The V gene is TRBV6-5, the J gene TRBJ1-5; D is ambiguous. Germline V gene data show CDR1 as MNHEY and CDR2 as SVGAGI. V lost 0 bases and J lost 0, with 9 bases in between. This CDR3 spans 16 amino acids.

The CDR3 DNA reads TGCGCCAGCAGCTTGGGGGGACAGGGGGCTGCTGGGGCCAACGTCCTGACTTTC. Translating gives CASSLGGQGAAGANVLTF. This sequence joins TRBV5-1 and TRBJ2-6; TRBD1 aligns across 12 bases. V shed 0 bases and J 2 bases; nucleotides not matched to a gene: 3. Germline V lookup: CDR1 SGHRS, CDR2 YFSETQ. This CDR3 has 18 residues.

There are many counts of this clonotype. CDR3 residues: CASSQGSNTEAFF. CDR3 DNA: TGTGCCAGCAGCCAGGGGTCGAACACTGAAGCTTTCTTT. The chain recombines TRBV6-1 with TRBJ1-1; a weak D match, TRBD1 (6 bases). The CDR3 has 13 residues. V lost 6 bases, J lost 1 base, and 9 bases lay in between. The germline CDR1 and CDR2 sequences are MNHNS and SASEGT.

This clonotype turned up a few times. J is TRBJ2-5 and V is TRBV25-1; a weak D match, TRBD2 (6 bases). The germline gives CDR1 MGHDK, CDR2 SYGVNS. Trimming removed 4 bases from V and 2 bases from J, with 11 bases in between. There are 14 residues in the CDR3. The CDR3 DNA is TGTGCCAGCAGTGGTACCGGGAGTCAAGAGACCCAGTACTTC. It specifies CASSGTGSQETQYF.

This clonotype was detected ten times or more. V usage is TRBV12-3 or TRBV12-4 and J usage is TRBJ1-1; possibly TRBD1 for D (6 bases). V shed 7 bases and J shed 0 bases, with 12 bases lying between them. CDR3 length: 14 amino acids. As DNA, the CDR3 is TGTGCCAGCAAACCACAGGGACTGAACACTGAAGCTTTCTTT. Translated: CASKPQGLNTEAFF.

The V and J genes are TRBV20-1 and TRBJ2-7, with 11 bases identical to TRBD2. The J segment lost 7 bases and the V segment lost 3 bases, leaving 8 bases of the junction unmatched. The CDR3 consists of 14 residues. The germline V gene has CDR1 DFQATT and CDR2 SNEGSKA (reference sequence). The CDR3 loop is CSASGWLAGGEQYF. The CDR3 DNA reads TGCAGTGCTAGTGGATGGCTAGCGGGAGGTGAGCAGTACTTC.

V usage is TRBV7-9 and J usage is TRBJ2-7; perhaps TRBD1 as D (6 bases). Germline V CDR1 and CDR2: SEHNR, FQNEAQ (reference sequence). The CDR3 has 14 residues. Trimming shortened V by 0 bases and J by 5 bases, and 11 bases separated the two germline ends. CDR3 sequence: CASSLAARGDEQYF. The CDR3 DNA is TGTGCCAGCAGCTTAGCTGCCAGGGGCGACGAGCAGTACTTC.

This clonotype was observed a few times. The chain uses TRBV5-6 and TRBJ2-7, with D perhaps TRBD1 (5 bases). This CDR3 is 13 amino acids long. Germline CDR1 SGHDT, CDR2 YYEEEE. V was trimmed by 4 bases and J by 3 bases, leaving 11 bases between them. The CDR3 loop reads CASSPGQNYEQYF. CDR3 nucleotide sequence: TGTGCCAGCAGCCCAGGGCAGAACTACGAGCAGTACTTC. The full variable domain, its missing parts supplied by reference TRBV5-6 and TRBJ2-7, is DAGVTQSPTHLIKTRGQQVTLRCSPKSGHDTVSWYQQALGQGPQFIFQYYEEEERQRGNFPDRFSGHQFPNYSSELNVNALLLGDSALYLCASSPGQNYEQYFGPGTRLTVT.

This clonotype was seen more than once but under ten times. This chain joins TRBV15 and TRBJ2-3, with D tentatively TRBD2 (5 bases). The CDR3 has 14 amino acids. V lost 5 bases, J lost 0 bases, and 9 bases lay in between. Germline V CDR1 and CDR2: LNHNV, YYDKDF (reference sequence). The CDR3 region has the DNA TGTGCCACCAGCGGGAGACGAAGCACAGATACGCAGTATTTT. This sequence encodes CATSGRRSTDTQYF.

The chain carries TRBV15 and TRBJ2-7, with 9 bases that match TRBD1. CDR1 and CDR2 (germline): LNHNV, YYDKDF (reference sequence). The CDR3 sequence is 14 residues long. Trimming removed 3 bases from V and 2 bases from J; junction bases left unmatched: 2. The CDR3, as DNA: TGTGCCACCAGCAGGAACAGGGGGCCCTACGAGCAGTACTTC. Its translation is CATSRNRGPYEQYF.

The rearrangement links TRBV14 to TRBJ2-1; D could derive from TRBD1 or TRBD2 (5 bases each). V was trimmed by 0 bases and J by 8 bases, leaving 14 bases between them. This CDR3 spans 15 amino acids. Looked up from germline, CDR1 is SGHDN and CDR2 is FVKESK. The CDR3 nucleotides are TGTGCCAGCAGCCAAGATAGGGGACCGGGGCATGAGCAGTTCTTC. This sequence encodes CASSQDRGPGHEQFF.

This chain links TRBV3-1 with TRBJ2-7; either TRBD1 or TRBD2 may supply D (5 bases each). CDR3 length: 15 amino acids. Deletions cut 0 bases from V and 6 bases from J, with 15 bases between. Per the germline V gene, CDR1 is LGHDT and CDR2 is YNNKEL (reference sequence). The CDR3 coding sequence is TGTGCCAGCAGCCAAGATAAACGGGGCGCCGGCGAGCAGTACTTC. This encodes CASSQDKRGAGEQYF.

The sample holds a few counts of this clonotype. The rearrangement joins TRBV9 to TRBJ1-2, with D tentatively TRBD1 (5 bases). The V gene lost 0 bases and the J gene lost 2 bases, with 11 bases spanning the gap. The germline CDR1 and CDR2 sequences are SGDLS and YYNGEE. This CDR3 spans 15 amino acids. Here the CDR3 DNA reads TGTGCCAGCAGCGTAGTGAGGGACTTCAACTATGGCTACACCTTC. Amino acid sequence: CASSVVRDFNYGYTF.

In this sample, this clonotype turned up a few times. This chain joins TRBV12-3 or TRBV12-4 and TRBJ2-4; 8 bases map to TRBD1. The CDR3 is 13 residues long. V shed 5 bases and J 11 bases; nucleotides not matched to a gene: 8. CDR3 coding DNA: TGTGCCAGCAGTCTACGATCAGGGGGCGTTCAGTACTTC. It codes for CASSLRSGGVQYF.

V gene TRBV29-1 combines with J gene TRBJ2-5, with 7 bases matching TRBD2. Germline V CDR1 and CDR2: SQVTM, ANQGSEA. V lost 6 bases, J lost 5 bases, and 18 bases stayed unmatched. The CDR3 is made up of 16 amino acids. CDR3 bases: TGCAGCGTGCGGGGCCACCCTCAGCGGGGAGTCGAGACCCAGTACTTC. It translates to CSVRGHPQRGVETQYF.

This clonotype was seen at least ten times. In DNA, the CDR3 is TGTGCCAGCAGTTTATCCGGCGGGCAAAACATTCAGTACTTC. Residues: CASSLSGGQNIQYF. This chain links TRBV27 with TRBJ2-4; tentative D call: TRBD2 (5 bases). The CDR3 loop spans 14 amino acids. Germline values: CDR1 MNHEY, CDR2 SMNVEV (reference sequence). The V and J ends lost 0 bases and 5 bases respectively, with 8 bases between them.

This chain connects TRBV20-1 to TRBJ2-1; 10 bases agree with TRBD1. The CDR3 loop spans 15 amino acids. Germline assignment: CDR1 DFQATT and CDR2 SNEGSKA (reference sequence). Germline trimming cut 1 base from V and 7 bases from J; bases unmatched to any gene: 7. CDR3 residues: CSARVRQGAINEQFF. Written as DNA, the CDR3 is TGCAGTGCTAGAGTCCGACAGGGGGCGATTAATGAGCAGTTCTTC.

This clonotype was picked up many times. The rearrangement joins TRBV5-1 to TRBJ2-2, with TRBD1 matching 8 bases. This CDR3 is 15 amino acids long. Germline V CDR1 and CDR2: SGHRS, YFSETQ. V was pared by 0 bases and J by 3 bases, with 1 base of the junction left unmatched. CDR3 in amino acids: CASSLVQGDTGELFF. Here the CDR3 DNA reads TGCGCCAGCAGCTTGGTACAGGGGGACACCGGGGAGCTGTTTTTT. Variable domain in full (rest from reference TRBV5-1 and TRBJ2-2): KAGVTQTPRYLIKTRGQQVTLSCSPISGHRSVSWYQQTPGQGLQFLFEYFSETQRNKGNFPGRFSGRQFSNSRSEMNVSTLELGDSALYLCASSLVQGDTGELFFGEGSRLTVL.

This clonotype was recorded at least ten times. The V and J genes are TRBV15 and TRBJ1-5, with 8 bases identical to TRBD1. This CDR3 region has 15 residues. Unmatched junction bases numbered 4, after V lost 6 bases and J lost 0 bases. Per germline, CDR1 LNHNV and CDR2 YYDKDF (reference sequence). The CDR3 DNA reads TGTGCCACCAGTTTAGGACAGGGTAGCAATCAGCCCCAGCATTTT. This gives the protein CATSLGQGSNQPQHF.